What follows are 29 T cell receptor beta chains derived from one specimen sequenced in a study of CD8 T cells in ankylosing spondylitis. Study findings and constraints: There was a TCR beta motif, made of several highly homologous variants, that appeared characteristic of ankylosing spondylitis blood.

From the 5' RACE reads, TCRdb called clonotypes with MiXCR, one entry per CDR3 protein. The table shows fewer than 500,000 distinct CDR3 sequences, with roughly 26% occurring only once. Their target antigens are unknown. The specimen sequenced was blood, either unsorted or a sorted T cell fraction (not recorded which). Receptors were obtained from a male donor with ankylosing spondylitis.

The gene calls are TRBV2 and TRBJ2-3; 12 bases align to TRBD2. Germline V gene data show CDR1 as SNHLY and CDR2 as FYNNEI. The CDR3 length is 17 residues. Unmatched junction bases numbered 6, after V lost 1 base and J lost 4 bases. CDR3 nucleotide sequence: TGTGCCAGCAGTGAAGGGAGACTAGCGGGAGTGGCAGATACGCAGTATTTT. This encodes CASSEGRLAGVADTQYF.

The chain's CDR3 is CATSDLLDSNEQFF. CDR3 nucleotides: TGTGCCACCAGTGATTTGCTCGACAGCAATGAGCAGTTCTTC. The genes are TRBV24-1 and TRBJ2-1; TRBD1 might be the D (5 bases). V lost 0 bases and J 6 bases, leaving 8 bases between the germline ends. The V gene's germline CDR1 is KGHDR and CDR2 SFDVKD. The CDR3 consists of 14 residues.

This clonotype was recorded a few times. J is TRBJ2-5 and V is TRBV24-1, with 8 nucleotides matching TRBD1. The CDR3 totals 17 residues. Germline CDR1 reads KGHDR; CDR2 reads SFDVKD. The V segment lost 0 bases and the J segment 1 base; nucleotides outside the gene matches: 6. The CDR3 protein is CATSDLLGGTGQETQYF. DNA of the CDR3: TGTGCCACCAGTGATTTGCTTGGCGGGACAGGCCAAGAGACCCAGTACTTC.

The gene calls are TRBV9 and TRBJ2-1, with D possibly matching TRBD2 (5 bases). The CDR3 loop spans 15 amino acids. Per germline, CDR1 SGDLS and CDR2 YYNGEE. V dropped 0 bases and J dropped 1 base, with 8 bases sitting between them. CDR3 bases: TGTGCCAGCAGCGTAGGCCCGGGATCCTACAATGAGCAGTTCTTC. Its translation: CASSVGPGSYNEQFF.

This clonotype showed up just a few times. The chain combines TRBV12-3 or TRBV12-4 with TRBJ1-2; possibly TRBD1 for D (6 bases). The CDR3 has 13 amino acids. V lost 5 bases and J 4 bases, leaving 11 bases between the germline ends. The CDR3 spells CASSGGQIYGYTF. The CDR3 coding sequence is TGTGCCAGCAGTGGAGGACAGATCTATGGCTACACCTTC.

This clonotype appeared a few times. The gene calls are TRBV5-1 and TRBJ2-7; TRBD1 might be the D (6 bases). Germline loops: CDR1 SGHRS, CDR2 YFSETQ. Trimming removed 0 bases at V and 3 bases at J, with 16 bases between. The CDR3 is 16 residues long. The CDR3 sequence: CASSLDGDTNFYEQYV. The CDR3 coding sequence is TGCGCCAGCAGCTTGGACGGGGACACTAATTTCTACGAGCAGTACGTC.

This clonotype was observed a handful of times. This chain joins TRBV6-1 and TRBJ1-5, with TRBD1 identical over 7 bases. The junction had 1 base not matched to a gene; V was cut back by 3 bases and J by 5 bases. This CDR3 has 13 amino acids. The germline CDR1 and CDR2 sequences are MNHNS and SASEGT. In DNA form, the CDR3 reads TGTGCCAGCAGTGAGCAGGGGGATCAGCCCCAGCATTTT. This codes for CASSEQGDQPQHF.

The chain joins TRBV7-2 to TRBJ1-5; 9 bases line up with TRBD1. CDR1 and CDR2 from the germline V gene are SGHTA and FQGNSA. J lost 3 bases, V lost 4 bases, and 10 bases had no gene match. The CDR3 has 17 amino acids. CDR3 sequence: CASSSTTGTGINQPQHF. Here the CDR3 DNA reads TGTGCCAGCAGCTCTACGACCGGGACAGGGATCAATCAGCCCCAGCATTTT.

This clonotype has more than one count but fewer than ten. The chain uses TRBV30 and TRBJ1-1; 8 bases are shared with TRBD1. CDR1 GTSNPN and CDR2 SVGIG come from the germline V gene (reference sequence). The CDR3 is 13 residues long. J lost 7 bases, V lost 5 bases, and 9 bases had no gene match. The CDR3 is CAWAPRGRNEAFF. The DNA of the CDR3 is TGTGCCTGGGCCCCCAGGGGGCGGAATGAAGCTTTCTTT.

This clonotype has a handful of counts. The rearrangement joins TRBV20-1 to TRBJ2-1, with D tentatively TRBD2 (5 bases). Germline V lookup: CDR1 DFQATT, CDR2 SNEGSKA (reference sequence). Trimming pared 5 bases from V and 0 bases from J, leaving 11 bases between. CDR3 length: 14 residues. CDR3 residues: CSAYGLSSYNEQFF. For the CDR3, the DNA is TGCAGTGCTTATGGACTTAGCTCCTACAATGAGCAGTTCTTC.

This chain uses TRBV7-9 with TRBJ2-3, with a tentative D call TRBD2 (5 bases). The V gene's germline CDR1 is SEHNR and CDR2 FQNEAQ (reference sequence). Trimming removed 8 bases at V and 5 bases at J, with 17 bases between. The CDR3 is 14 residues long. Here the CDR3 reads CASSSGVAGDTQYF. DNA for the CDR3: TGTGCCAGCTCCAGCGGAGTGGCCGGAGATACGCAGTATTTT.

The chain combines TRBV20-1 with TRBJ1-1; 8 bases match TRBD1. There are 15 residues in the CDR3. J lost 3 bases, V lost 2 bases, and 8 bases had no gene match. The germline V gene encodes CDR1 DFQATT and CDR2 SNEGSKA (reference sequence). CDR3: CSARRTGLRDTEAFF. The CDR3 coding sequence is TGCAGTGCTAGACGGACAGGGCTTAGGGACACTGAAGCTTTCTTT.

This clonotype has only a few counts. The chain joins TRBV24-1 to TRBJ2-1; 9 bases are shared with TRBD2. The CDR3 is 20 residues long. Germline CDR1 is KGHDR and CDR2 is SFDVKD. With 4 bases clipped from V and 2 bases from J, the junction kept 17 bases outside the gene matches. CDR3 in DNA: TGTGCCACCAGTGACCACACCGGGACTAGCAGAGGGGGGGCCTACAATGAGCAGTTCTTC. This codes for CATSDHTGTSRGGAYNEQFF.

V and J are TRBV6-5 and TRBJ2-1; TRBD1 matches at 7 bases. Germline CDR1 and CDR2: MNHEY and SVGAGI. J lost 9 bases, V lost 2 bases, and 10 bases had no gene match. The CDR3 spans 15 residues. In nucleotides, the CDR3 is TGTGCCAGCAGTTACGACTTTACAGGGGTCGGTGAGCAGTTCTTC. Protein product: CASSYDFTGVGEQFF.

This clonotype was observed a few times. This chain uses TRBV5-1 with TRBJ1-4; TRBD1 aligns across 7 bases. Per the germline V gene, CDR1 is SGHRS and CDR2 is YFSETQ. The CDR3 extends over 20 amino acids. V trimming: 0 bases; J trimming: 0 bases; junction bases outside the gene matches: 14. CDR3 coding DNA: TGCGCCAGCAGCTTGGCATGGGGACAGCCATACGATGCAACTAATGAAAAACTGTTTTTT. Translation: CASSLAWGQPYDATNEKLFF.

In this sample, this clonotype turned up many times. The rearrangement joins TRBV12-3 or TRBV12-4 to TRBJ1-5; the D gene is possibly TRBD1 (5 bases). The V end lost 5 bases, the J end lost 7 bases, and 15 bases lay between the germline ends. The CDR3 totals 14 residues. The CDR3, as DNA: TGTGCCAGCAGTCCCTTCTCGACAGAACAGCCCCAGCATTTT. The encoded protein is CASSPFSTEQPQHF.

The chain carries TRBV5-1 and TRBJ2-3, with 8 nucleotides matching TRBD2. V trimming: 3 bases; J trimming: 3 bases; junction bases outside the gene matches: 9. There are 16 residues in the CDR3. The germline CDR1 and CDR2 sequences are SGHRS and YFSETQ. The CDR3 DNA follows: TGCGCCAGCAGCTCGGGAAATAGCGGGAAAACAGATACGCAGTATTTT. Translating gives CASSSGNSGKTDTQYF.

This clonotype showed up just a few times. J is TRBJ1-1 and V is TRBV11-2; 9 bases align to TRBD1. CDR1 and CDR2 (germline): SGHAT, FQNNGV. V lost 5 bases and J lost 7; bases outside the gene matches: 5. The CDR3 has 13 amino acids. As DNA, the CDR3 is TGTGCCAGCAGCCAAGACAGGGGGGGTGAAGCTTTCTTT. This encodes CASSQDRGGEAFF. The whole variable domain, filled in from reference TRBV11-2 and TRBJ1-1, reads EAGVAQSPRYKIIEKRQSVAFWCNPISGHATLYWYQQILGQGPKLLIQFQNNGVVDDSQLPKDRFSAERLKGVDSTLKIQPAKLEDSAVYLCASSQDRGGEAFFGQGTRLTVV.

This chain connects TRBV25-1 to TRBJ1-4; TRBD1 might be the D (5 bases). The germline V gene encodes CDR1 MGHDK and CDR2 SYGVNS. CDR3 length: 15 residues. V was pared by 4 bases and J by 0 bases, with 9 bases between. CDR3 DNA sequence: TGTGCCAGCAGTGCGGGACGAGCAACTAATGAAAAACTGTTTTTT. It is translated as CASSAGRATNEKLFF.

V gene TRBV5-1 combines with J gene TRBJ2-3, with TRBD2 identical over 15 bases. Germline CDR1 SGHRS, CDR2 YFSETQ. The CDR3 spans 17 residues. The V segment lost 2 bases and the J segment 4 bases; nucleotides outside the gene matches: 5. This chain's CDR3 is CASSLEGLAGGPDTQYF. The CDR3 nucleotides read TGCGCCAGCAGCTTAGAGGGACTAGCGGGGGGTCCAGATACGCAGTATTTT.

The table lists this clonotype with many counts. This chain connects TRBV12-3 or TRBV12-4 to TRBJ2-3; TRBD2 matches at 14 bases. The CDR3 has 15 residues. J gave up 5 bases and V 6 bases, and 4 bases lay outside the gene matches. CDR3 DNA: TGTGCCAGCAGACAAGGGACTAGCGGGGGAGATACGCAGTATTTT. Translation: CASRQGTSGGDTQYF.

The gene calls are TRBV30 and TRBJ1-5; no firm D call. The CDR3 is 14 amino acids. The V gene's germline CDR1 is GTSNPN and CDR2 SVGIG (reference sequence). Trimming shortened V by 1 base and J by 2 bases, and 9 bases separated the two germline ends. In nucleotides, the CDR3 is TGTGCCTGGAGTGGCGGGAGCGGCAATCAGCCCCAGCATTTT. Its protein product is CAWSGGSGNQPQHF.

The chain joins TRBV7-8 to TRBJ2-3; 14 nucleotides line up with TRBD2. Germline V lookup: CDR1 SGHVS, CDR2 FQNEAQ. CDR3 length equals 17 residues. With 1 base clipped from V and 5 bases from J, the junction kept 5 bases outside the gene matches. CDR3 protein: CASSLGLAGGLGDTQYF. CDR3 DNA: TGTGCCAGCAGCTTAGGACTAGCGGGAGGGCTGGGAGATACGCAGTATTTT.

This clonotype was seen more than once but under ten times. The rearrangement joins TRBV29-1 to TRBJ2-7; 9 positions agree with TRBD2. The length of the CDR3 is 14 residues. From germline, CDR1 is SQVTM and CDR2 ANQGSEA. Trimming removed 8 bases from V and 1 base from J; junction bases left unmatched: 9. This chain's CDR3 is CSPGSGRPSYEQYV. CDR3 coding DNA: TGCAGCCCTGGGAGCGGGAGGCCTTCCTACGAGCAGTACGTC.

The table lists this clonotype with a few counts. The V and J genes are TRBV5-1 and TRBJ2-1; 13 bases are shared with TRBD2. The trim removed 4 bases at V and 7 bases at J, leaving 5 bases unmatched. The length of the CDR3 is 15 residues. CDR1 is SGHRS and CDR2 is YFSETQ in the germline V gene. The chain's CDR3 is CASSRTSGSRNEQFF. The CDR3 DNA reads TGCGCCAGCAGCAGGACTAGCGGGAGTAGGAATGAGCAGTTCTTC. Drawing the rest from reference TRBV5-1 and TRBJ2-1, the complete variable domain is KAGVTQTPRYLIKTRGQQVTLSCSPISGHRSVSWYQQTPGQGLQFLFEYFSETQRNKGNFPGRFSGRQFSNSRSEMNVSTLELGDSALYLCASSRTSGSRNEQFFGPGTRLTVL.

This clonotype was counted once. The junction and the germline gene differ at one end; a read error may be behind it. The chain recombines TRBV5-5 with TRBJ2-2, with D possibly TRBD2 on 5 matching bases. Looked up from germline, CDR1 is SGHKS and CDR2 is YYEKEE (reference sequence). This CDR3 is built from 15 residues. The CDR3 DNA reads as TGTGCCAGCAGCCCTGGGCGCAGCTTCACCGGGGAGCTGTGTTTT. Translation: CASSPGRSFTGELCF.

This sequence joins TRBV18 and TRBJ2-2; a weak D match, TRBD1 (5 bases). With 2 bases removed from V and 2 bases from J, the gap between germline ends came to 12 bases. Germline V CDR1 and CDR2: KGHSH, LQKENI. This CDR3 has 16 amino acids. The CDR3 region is CASSPIGAINTGELFF. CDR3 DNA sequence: TGTGCCAGCTCACCAATAGGGGCGATCAACACCGGGGAGCTGTTTTTT.

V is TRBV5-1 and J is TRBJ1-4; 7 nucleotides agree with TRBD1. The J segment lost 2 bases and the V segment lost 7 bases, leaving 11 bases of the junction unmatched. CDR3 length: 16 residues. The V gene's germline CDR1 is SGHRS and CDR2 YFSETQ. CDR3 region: CASGATGFTTNEKLFF. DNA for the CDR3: TGCGCCAGCGGGGCGACAGGGTTTACGACTAATGAAAAACTGTTTTTT. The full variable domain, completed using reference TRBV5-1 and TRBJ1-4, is KAGVTQTPRYLIKTRGQQVTLSCSPISGHRSVSWYQQTPGQGLQFLFEYFSETQRNKGNFPGRFSGRQFSNSRSEMNVSTLELGDSALYLCASGATGFTTNEKLFFGSGTQLSVL.

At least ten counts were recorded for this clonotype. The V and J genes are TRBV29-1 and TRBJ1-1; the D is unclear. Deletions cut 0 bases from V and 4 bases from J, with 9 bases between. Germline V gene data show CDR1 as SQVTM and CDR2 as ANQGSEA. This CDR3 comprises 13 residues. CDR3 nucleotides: TGCAGCGTTGAAGAGCCGCGGGGCACTGAAGCTTTCTTT. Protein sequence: CSVEEPRGTEAFF.